The clone carrying this T cell receptor (beta chain) was seen ten or more times. Its antigen is undetermined. The data are from a study of CD8 T cells in ankylosing spondylitis. Study-level points and caveats: What appeared characteristic of ankylosing spondylitis blood was a TCR beta motif of under 10 highly homologous variants.

V lost 3 bases and J lost 6; bases outside the gene matches: 14. The germline V gene has CDR1 SGDLS and CDR2 YYNGEE. This CDR3 spans 17 amino acids. Quantitative 5'-RACE with molecular barcodes was used to make the TCR beta libraries. TCRdb re-derived calls from the 5' RACE reads in MiXCR, one entry per CDR3 protein. This table has more than 5,000 distinct CDR3 sequences, approximately 2.3% appearing once. This receptor was obtained from a male donor with ankylosing spondylitis or in good health (not recorded which). The sample taken for sequencing was blood, either unsorted or a sorted T cell fraction (not recorded which). This chain connects TRBV9 to TRBJ2-3; 9 bases are a match to TRBD2. The CDR3 DNA reads as TGTGCCAGCAGCGGACTATCCGGCGGGGGGGTCCGGGATACGCAGTATTTT. It codes for CASSGLSGGGVRDTQYF.